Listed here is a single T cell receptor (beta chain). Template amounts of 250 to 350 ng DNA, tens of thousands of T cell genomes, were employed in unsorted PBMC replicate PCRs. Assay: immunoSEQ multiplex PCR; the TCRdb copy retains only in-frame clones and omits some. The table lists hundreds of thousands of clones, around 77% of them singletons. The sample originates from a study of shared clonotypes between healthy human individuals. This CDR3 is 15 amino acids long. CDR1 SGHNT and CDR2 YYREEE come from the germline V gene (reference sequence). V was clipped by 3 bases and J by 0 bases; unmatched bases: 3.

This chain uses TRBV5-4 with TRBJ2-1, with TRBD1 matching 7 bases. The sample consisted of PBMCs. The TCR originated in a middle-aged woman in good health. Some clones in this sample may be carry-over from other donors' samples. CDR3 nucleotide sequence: TGTGCCAGCAGCTGGGACAGAAGCTCCTACAATGAGCAGTTCTTC. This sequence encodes CASSWDRSSYNEQFF.